These 20 T cell receptor beta chains were all obtained from the same sample, sequenced in a study of beta chain features in type 1 diabetes. Study outcomes and limitations: For Type 1 diabetes patients, all four CD4+ subsets carried TCRB CDR3s that were moderately but significantly shorter.

The authors reverse transcribed all of the isolated RNA, so sequencing captured expressed TCRB transcripts. Libraries were prepared by immunoSEQ multiplex PCR; TCRdb keeps only in-frame clonotypes and omits some of them. Among 120,000 or so clones listed, 15% to 20% were seen once. These receptors have no identified antigens. The sample consisted of central memory CD4+ T cells from blood. These receptors came from a man younger than 35 with type 1 diabetes.

This clone came up a few times. The DNA for the CDR3 is TGTGCCAGCAGCCATGGGACAGCGATCCTTGAGGAGCAGTACTTC. It yields the protein CASSHGTAILEEQYF. J is TRBJ2-7 and V is TRBV4-2; TRBD1 matches at 7 bases. Germline values: CDR1 LGHNA, CDR2 YNFKEQ. Trimming took 3 bases from V and 7 from J; bases not matched to a gene: 12. CDR3 length: 15 amino acids.

This clone was seen more than once but under ten times. The chain couples TRBV28 to TRBJ2-1, with D possibly matching TRBD1 (6 bases). In germline, CDR1 is MDHEN, CDR2 SYDVKM. The ends were cut back, 6 bases at V and 4 bases at J, with 16 bases in the middle. This CDR3 spans 15 amino acids. The chain's CDR3 is CASSFTGQIYNEQFF. The DNA for the CDR3 is TGTGCCAGCAGCTTCACCGGACAGATATACAATGAGCAGTTCTTC.

The rearrangement uses TRBV20-1 and TRBJ2-5; D gene unclear. The CDR3 has 11 amino acids. In germline, CDR1 is DFQATT, CDR2 SNEGSKA (reference sequence). Trimming removed 7 bases from V and 5 bases from J, with 11 bases in between. CDR3: CSVKPGETQYF. CDR3 in DNA: TGCAGTGTCAAGCCCGGGGAGACCCAGTACTTC.

This clone has more than one count but fewer than ten. J is TRBJ1-5 and V is TRBV5-1, with D possibly TRBD1 on 5 matching bases. Looked up from germline, CDR1 is SGHRS and CDR2 is YFSETQ. There are 15 residues in the CDR3. Trimming stripped 1 base from V and 4 bases from J, with 12 bases between. In DNA, the CDR3 is TGCGCCAGCAGCTTGCGAGACAGACTGAATCAGCCCCAGCATTTT. Protein sequence: CASSLRDRLNQPQHF.

This clone was picked up a small number of times. The chain recombines TRBV9 with TRBJ2-5; 10 nucleotides align to TRBD1. The CDR3 sequence is 14 residues long. Germline CDR1 is SGDLS and CDR2 is YYNGEE. The J segment lost 7 bases and the V segment lost 4 bases, leaving 7 bases of the junction unmatched. This CDR3 is CASSRDRGTRTQYF. CDR3 in DNA: TGTGCCAGCAGCAGGGACAGGGGTACAAGGACCCAGTACTTC.

This clone was recorded a few times. V and J are TRBV7-2 and TRBJ1-1; the D is unclear. The length of the CDR3 is 12 residues. Germline V gives CDR1 SGHTA, CDR2 FQGNSA. Trimming shortened V by 9 bases and J by 2 bases, and 10 bases separated the two germline ends. The CDR3 DNA reads as TGTGCCAGTTCTGGCCCAAACACTGAAGCTTTCTTT. Its translation is CASSGPNTEAFF.

This chain connects TRBV7-9 to TRBJ1-6; maybe TRBD1 (6 bases). V was cut by 3 bases and J by 14 bases, with 17 bases left in between. This CDR3 contains 14 residues. The germline V gene has CDR1 SEHNR and CDR2 FQNEAQ (reference sequence). The CDR3 loop is CASSFGQGNGALHF. CDR3 DNA sequence: TGTGCCAGCAGCTTTGGGCAGGGGAATGGAGCCCTCCACTTT.

The rearrangement links TRBV5-1 to TRBJ2-3, with 7 bases fitting TRBD1. Germline lookup yields CDR1 SGHRS and CDR2 YFSETQ. The CDR3 is 15 amino acids. J was trimmed by 4 bases and V by 0 bases; bases with no gene match: 5. For the CDR3, the DNA is TGCGCCAGCAGCTTGGGACAGGGCATCTCAGATACGCAGTATTTT. Amino acid sequence: CASSLGQGISDTQYF. The whole variable domain, remainder taken from reference TRBV5-1 and TRBJ2-3, is KAGVTQTPRYLIKTRGQQVTLSCSPISGHRSVSWYQQTPGQGLQFLFEYFSETQRNKGNFPGRFSGRQFSNSRSEMNVSTLELGDSALYLCASSLGQGISDTQYFGPGTRLTVL.

The CDR3 region is CASSLASTSAKDTQYF. The CDR3 DNA sequence: TGTGCCAGCAGCTTAGCGAGCACTAGCGCCAAAGATACGCAGTATTTT. The gene calls are TRBV7-2 and TRBJ2-3, with TRBD2 matching 7 bases. The CDR3 contains 16 residues. V lost 0 bases to trimming and J lost 5 bases; unmatched junction nucleotides: 8. Germline assignment: CDR1 SGHTA and CDR2 FQGNSA.

The chain uses TRBV7-2 and TRBJ2-2, with 7 bases lining up with TRBD2. The V gene end was trimmed by 4 bases and the J gene end by 1 base; junction bases not matched to a gene: 3. The germline gives CDR1 SGHTA, CDR2 FQGNSA. The CDR3 covers 15 residues. The CDR3 loop is CASSWSSGNTGELFF. Written as DNA, the CDR3 is TGTGCCAGCAGCTGGTCTAGCGGGAACACCGGGGAGCTGTTTTTT.

The table lists this clone with a few counts. The genes are TRBV5-1 and TRBJ2-7; D ambiguous. CDR3 length equals 14 residues. V gave up 0 bases and J gave up 3 bases, with 10 bases separating them. Looked up from germline, CDR1 is SGHRS and CDR2 is YFSETQ. CDR3 DNA sequence: TGCGCCAGCAGCTTGGATACCAAACTCTACGAGCAGTACTTC. As protein: CASSLDTKLYEQYF. Looking up the rest from reference TRBV5-1 and TRBJ2-7 gives the full variable domain: KAGVTQTPRYLIKTRGQQVTLSCSPISGHRSVSWYQQTPGQGLQFLFEYFSETQRNKGNFPGRFSGRQFSNSRSEMNVSTLELGDSALYLCASSLDTKLYEQYFGPGTRLTVT.

The CDR3 is CASSTIPGLAGGADTQYF. The CDR3 DNA follows: TGCGCCAGCAGCACGATCCCGGGACTAGCGGGAGGAGCAGATACGCAGTATTTT. This chain connects TRBV5-1 to TRBJ2-3; 15 bases fit TRBD2. The CDR3 covers 18 residues. After removal of 4 bases from V and 4 bases from J, the junction contained 10 bases not matched to a gene. In germline, CDR1 is SGHRS, CDR2 YFSETQ.

This chain's CDR3 is CASSLSADTQYF. The CDR3 coding sequence is TGTGCCAGCAGCCTTTCTGCAGATACGCAGTATTTT. This chain uses TRBV9 with TRBJ2-3; no clear D. The length of the CDR3 is 12 residues. Germline-derived CDR1 and CDR2 are SGDLS and YYNGEE. Trimming shortened V by 4 bases and J by 4 bases, and 7 bases separated the two germline ends. Filled out from reference TRBV9 and TRBJ2-3, the complete variable domain reads DSGVTQTPKHLITATGQRVTLRCSPRSGDLSVYWYQQSLDQGLQFLIQYYNGEERAKGNILERFSAQQFPDLHSELNLSSLELGDSALYFCASSLSADTQYFGPGTRLTVL.

J is TRBJ2-7 and V is TRBV5-1; the match to TRBD1 covers 8 bases. CDR3 size: 15 residues. The germline V gene encodes CDR1 SGHRS and CDR2 YFSETQ. The J segment lost 6 bases and the V segment lost 3 bases, leaving 11 bases of the junction unmatched. The CDR3 DNA sequence: TGCGCCAGCAGCTGGGGGACAGGCGCAGGGCGCGAGCAGTACTTC. It is translated as CASSWGTGAGREQYF.

The chain carries TRBV4-3 and TRBJ2-6, with no clear D. V was shortened by 1 base and J by 0 bases, with 13 bases between the two germline ends. The CDR3 loop spans 18 amino acids. Germline CDR1 LGHNA, CDR2 YSLEER. The CDR3 loop reads CASSQVTIQSSGANVLTF. CDR3 nucleotides: TGCGCCAGCAGCCAAGTGACAATACAAAGCTCTGGGGCCAACGTCCTGACTTTC.

In its sample, this clone is medium-sized. This chain joins TRBV18 and TRBJ2-1, with 14 bases lining up with TRBD2. CDR1 and CDR2 from the germline V gene are KGHSH and LQKENI. The J segment lost 6 bases and the V segment lost 3 bases, leaving 1 base of the junction unmatched. This CDR3 has 15 amino acids. The CDR3 DNA reads TGTGCCAGCTCACCGACTAGCGGGGGGGCCAATGAGCAGTTCTTC. The encoded protein is CASSPTSGGANEQFF.

The chain links TRBV30 to TRBJ1-1, with D unresolved. This CDR3 spans 13 amino acids. V was shortened by 8 bases and J by 5 bases, with 18 bases between the two germline ends. In germline, CDR1 is GTSNPN, CDR2 SVGIG (reference sequence). CDR3: CAAWRAQRTEAFF. The CDR3 nucleotides are TGTGCCGCATGGAGGGCCCAGCGGACTGAAGCTTTCTTT.

The V and J genes are TRBV19 and TRBJ2-1, with D perhaps matching TRBD2 (6 bases). The CDR3 length is 16 residues. V was cut by 3 bases and J by 13 bases, with 25 bases left in between. The V gene's germline CDR1 is LNHDA and CDR2 SQIVND (reference sequence). CDR3 loop: CASSIMGELGGKVQFF. The CDR3 nucleotides are TGTGCCAGTAGTATTATGGGGGAACTCGGAGGGAAAGTACAGTTCTTC.

This clone has a handful of counts. The rearrangement joins TRBV10-3 to TRBJ2-5; TRBD2 matches 13 bases. V shed 11 bases, J shed 5 bases, and the junction held 8 bases outside the gene matches. The CDR3 is 14 residues long. Looked up from germline, CDR1 is ENHRY and CDR2 is SYGVKD. The CDR3 here is CAVGLAGRAETQYF. DNA for the CDR3: TGTGCCGTGGGACTAGCGGGGAGGGCCGAGACCCAGTACTTC.

This clone appeared a few times. The rearrangement links TRBV29-1 to TRBJ2-3; tentative D call: TRBD1 (6 bases). Germline CDR1 reads SQVTM; CDR2 reads ANQGSEA. The CDR3 is 15 amino acids. Between the trimmed V and J ends, which lost 5 bases and 2 bases, there was a span of 17 bases. As DNA, the CDR3 is TGCAGCGTTACCGGACAGACGGGCCCCACAGATACGCAGTATTTT. It yields the protein CSVTGQTGPTDTQYF.